This T cell receptor (beta chain) was observed in a study of blood T cells in healthy people across ages. As for the study in general: About one barcoded beta molecule per two T cells came from capture by template switching. Study findings and constraints: The recorded TCR beta diversity per million T cells decreased in a roughly linear manner with age. Possibly, changes in expanded clonotypes were confounded because donor CMV status was unknown.

Every donor contributed roughly 10 milliliters of peripheral blood by blood draw. Trimming pared 3 bases from V and 6 bases from J, leaving 9 bases between. There are 13 residues in the CDR3. CDR1 is SGDLS and CDR2 is YYNGEE in the germline V gene. The sample holds a few counts of this clonotype. No antigen is known for it. Next came a second PCR, run for 7 to 11 cycles, which used a sample-barcoded 5' primer along with a J-beta primer mix. MiXCR, run by TCRdb on the 5' RACE reads, gives a single entry per CDR3 protein. The repertoire holds 650,000 or so distinct CDR3 sequences, with approximately 52% as singletons.

The rearrangement uses TRBV9 and TRBJ2-2; the D is unclear. The sequence was collected from a woman of 80 years or more in good health. Sequencing was carried out using blood. Here the CDR3 reads CASSEEYAGELFF. CDR3 coding DNA: TGTGCCAGCAGCGAAGAGTATGCCGGGGAGCTGTTTTTT.